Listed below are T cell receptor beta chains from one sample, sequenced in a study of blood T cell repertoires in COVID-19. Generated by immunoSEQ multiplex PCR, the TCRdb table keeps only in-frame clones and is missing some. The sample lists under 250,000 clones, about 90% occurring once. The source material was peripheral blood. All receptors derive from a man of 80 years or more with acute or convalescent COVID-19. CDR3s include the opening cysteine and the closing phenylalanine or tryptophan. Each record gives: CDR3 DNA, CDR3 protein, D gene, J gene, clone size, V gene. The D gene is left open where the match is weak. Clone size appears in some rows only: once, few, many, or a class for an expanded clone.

CDR3 DNA: TGTGCCAGCAGCCAAAGGTTGTCGGGGGGGAACACTGAAGCTTTCTTT
CDR3 protein: CASSQRLSGGNTEAFF
D gene: -
J gene: TRBJ1-1
clone size: -
V gene: TRBV3-1/TRBV3-2

CDR3 DNA: TGCGCCAGCAGCTACGGAGGGTCGGCCAATGAGCAGTTCTTC
CDR3 protein: CASSYGGSANEQFF
D gene: -
J gene: TRBJ2-1
clone size: few
V gene: TRBV5-1

CDR3 DNA: TGTGCCAGCAGCTCGCCTAGCGGGCTCCTTATGGAGCAGTTCTTC
CDR3 protein: CASSSPSGLLMEQFF
D gene: TRBD2
J gene: TRBJ2-1
clone size: -
V gene: TRBV7-2

CDR3 DNA: TGTGCCAGTAGCCTTTCAGGGGCAGCAAACACCGGGGAGCTGTTTTTT
CDR3 protein: CASSLSGAANTGELFF
D gene: -
J gene: TRBJ2-2
clone size: -
V gene: TRBV19

CDR3 DNA: TGCGCCAGCAGCCCGGCGGTGTGGCGGGGGGCGGATGAGCAGTTCTTC
CDR3 protein: CASSPAVWRGADEQFF
D gene: TRBD2
J gene: TRBJ2-1
clone size: -
V gene: TRBV5-1

CDR3 DNA: TGTGCCAGCAGCTTACTAGGCGACTCTACAGATACGCAGTATTTT
CDR3 protein: CASSLLGDSTDTQYF
D gene: -
J gene: TRBJ2-3
clone size: once
V gene: TRBV7-7

CDR3 DNA: TGTGCCAGCAAACTAACAGGGGCGGCCTATGGCTACACCTTC
CDR3 protein: CASKLTGAAYGYTF
D gene: TRBD1
J gene: TRBJ1-2
clone size: -
V gene: TRBV6-4

CDR3 DNA: TGTGCCAGCAGCCAAGGGCTTTCCTACGAGCAGTACTTC
CDR3 protein: CASSQGLSYEQYF
D gene: -
J gene: TRBJ2-7
clone size: -
V gene: TRBV3-1/TRBV3-2

CDR3 DNA: TGTGCCAGCAGTTTATTAGGGGCCCTCTCCTACGAGCAGTACTTC
CDR3 protein: CASSLLGALSYEQYF
D gene: -
J gene: TRBJ2-7
clone size: -
V gene: TRBV27

CDR3 DNA: TGTGCCAGTCGCCTAGCGGGCAAAAACAATGAGCAGTTCTTC
CDR3 protein: CASRLAGKNNEQFF
D gene: TRBD2
J gene: TRBJ2-1
clone size: -
V gene: TRBV19

CDR3 DNA: TGCGCCAGCAGCTTAGCGGGGGGAAGCACAGATACGCAGTATTTT
CDR3 protein: CASSLAGGSTDTQYF
D gene: TRBD2
J gene: TRBJ2-3
clone size: -
V gene: TRBV5-1

CDR3 DNA: TGTGCCAGCAGCTCAGCGGGAGGCTCCTACGAGCAGTACTTC
CDR3 protein: CASSSAGGSYEQYF
D gene: TRBD2
J gene: TRBJ2-7
clone size: -
V gene: TRBV5-5

CDR3 DNA: TGTGCCAGCAGCCAAGGGCAGGATAATTCACCCCTCCACTTT
CDR3 protein: CASSQGQDNSPLHF
D gene: -
J gene: TRBJ1-6
clone size: -
V gene: TRBV3-1/TRBV3-2

CDR3 DNA: TGTGCCAGCAGCCCCCAGACGGTAGGGAGTGGGGAGACCCAGTACTTC
CDR3 protein: CASSPQTVGSGETQYF
D gene: -
J gene: TRBJ2-5
clone size: -
V gene: TRBV7-2

CDR3 DNA: TGCGCCAGCAGCCAAGACTCCCTTCCAGGTGAGCAGTTCTTC
CDR3 protein: CASSQDSLPGEQFF
D gene: -
J gene: TRBJ2-1
clone size: few
V gene: TRBV4-3

CDR3 DNA: TGTGCCACCAGCAGAGGGATCGGACAGCAAGAGACCCAGTACTTC
CDR3 protein: CATSRGIGQQETQYF
D gene: -
J gene: TRBJ2-5
clone size: once
V gene: TRBV15

CDR3 DNA: TGTGCCAGTAGTAGGGACAACCCGAGCGGCAATCAGCCCCAGCATTTT
CDR3 protein: CASSRDNPSGNQPQHF
D gene: -
J gene: TRBJ1-5
clone size: -
V gene: TRBV19

CDR3 DNA: TGTGCCAGCAGTTACTCCAGGGGGGACGAGCAGTACTTC
CDR3 protein: CASSYSRGDEQYF
D gene: -
J gene: TRBJ2-7
clone size: -
V gene: TRBV6-5

CDR3 DNA: TGTGCCAGCAGCCCCAGCCTAGCGGCGAACACCGGGGAGCTGTTTTTT
CDR3 protein: CASSPSLAANTGELFF
D gene: TRBD2
J gene: TRBJ2-2
clone size: -
V gene: TRBV7-2

CDR3 DNA: TGTGCCAGCAGCCCGCCGGGACTAGCCCAAAACGAGCAGTACTTC
CDR3 protein: CASSPPGLAQNEQYF
D gene: TRBD2
J gene: TRBJ2-7
clone size: -
V gene: TRBV5-6

CDR3 DNA: TGTGCCAGCAGTATATACAGAGACACAGATACGCAGTATTTT
CDR3 protein: CASSIYRDTDTQYF
D gene: -
J gene: TRBJ2-3
clone size: -
V gene: TRBV6-2/TRBV6-3

CDR3 DNA: TGCAGTGCTATGGAGAACTATGGCTACACCTTC
CDR3 protein: CSAMENYGYTF
D gene: -
J gene: TRBJ1-2
clone size: once
V gene: TRBV20-1

CDR3 DNA: TGTGCCAGCAGCTCCGCCAGGAGGGAGGGAAACGAGCAGTACTTC
CDR3 protein: CASSSARREGNEQYF
D gene: TRBD2
J gene: TRBJ2-7
clone size: -
V gene: TRBV3-1/TRBV3-2

CDR3 DNA: TGTGCCAGCAGCCCGACAGGGCTCTTTTACAATGAGCAGTTCTTC
CDR3 protein: CASSPTGLFYNEQFF
D gene: TRBD1
J gene: TRBJ2-1
clone size: -
V gene: TRBV7-2

CDR3 DNA: TGTGCCAGCAGTTTCATTGGACAGCACTCCCTCTATGGCTACACCTTC
CDR3 protein: CASSFIGQHSLYGYTF
D gene: -
J gene: TRBJ1-2
clone size: -
V gene: TRBV6-5

CDR3 DNA: TGTGCCAGCAGCACAGAGAGACAGGGATACACTGAAGCTTTCTTT
CDR3 protein: CASSTERQGYTEAFF
D gene: -
J gene: TRBJ1-1
clone size: -
V gene: TRBV21-1

CDR3 DNA: TGTGCCAGCAGGGCTAGCGCGGGAACCTACGAGCAGTACTTC
CDR3 protein: CASRASAGTYEQYF
D gene: -
J gene: TRBJ2-7
clone size: -
V gene: TRBV2

CDR3 DNA: TGTGCCAGCAGTGAAATTACAGGAGAGCAGTTCTTC
CDR3 protein: CASSEITGEQFF
D gene: -
J gene: TRBJ2-1
clone size: -
V gene: TRBV6-1

CDR3 DNA: TGTGCCATCTCAGGGGGGCGGGGATCCTACAATGAGCAGTTCTTC
CDR3 protein: CAISGGRGSYNEQFF
D gene: -
J gene: TRBJ2-1
clone size: -
V gene: TRBV3-1/TRBV3-2

CDR3 DNA: TGTGCCACCCCGCTCGGGAGATCCTACAATGAGCAGTTCTTC
CDR3 protein: CATPLGRSYNEQFF
D gene: -
J gene: TRBJ2-1
clone size: -
V gene: TRBV24-1

CDR3 DNA: TGTGCCAGCAGCCCTGGGACAGGGAGAAACTATGGCTACACCTTC
CDR3 protein: CASSPGTGRNYGYTF
D gene: TRBD1
J gene: TRBJ1-2
clone size: -
V gene: TRBV3-1/TRBV3-2

CDR3 DNA: TGCGCCAGCAGCTTGGAGGGGGCGCGTACCTACGAGCAGTACTTC
CDR3 protein: CASSLEGARTYEQYF
D gene: TRBD1
J gene: TRBJ2-7
clone size: -
V gene: TRBV5-1

CDR3 DNA: TGTGCCAGTAGCCTCAGAAATGAAAAACTGTTTTTT
CDR3 protein: CASSLRNEKLFF
D gene: -
J gene: TRBJ1-4
clone size: -
V gene: TRBV19

CDR3 DNA: TGTGCCAGCAGCTTAGGTGGCTTTTATCAGTTCTTC
CDR3 protein: CASSLGGFYQFF
D gene: -
J gene: TRBJ2-1
clone size: -
V gene: TRBV7-9

CDR3 DNA: TGTGCCAGCGGCATCCCCCCGGGGGGGTTCTTC
CDR3 protein: CASGIPPGGFF
D gene: TRBD2
J gene: TRBJ2-1
clone size: few
V gene: TRBV28

CDR3 DNA: TGTGCCAGCAGCGTAAGAACAGGCAATGAGCAGTTCTTC
CDR3 protein: CASSVRTGNEQFF
D gene: -
J gene: TRBJ2-1
clone size: -
V gene: TRBV9

CDR3 DNA: TGCGCCAGCAGCCAAGACCCAGGAGGGAACTATGGCTACACCTTC
CDR3 protein: CASSQDPGGNYGYTF
D gene: -
J gene: TRBJ1-2
clone size: -
V gene: TRBV4-3

CDR3 DNA: TGTGCCAGCAGCCGAGCCGGGACAGGGGTTAACACTGAAGCTTTCTTT
CDR3 protein: CASSRAGTGVNTEAFF
D gene: TRBD1
J gene: TRBJ1-1
clone size: -
V gene: TRBV11-1

CDR3 DNA: TGCAGCTCCCAAGGGGCTAGCGCGGAGACCCAGTACTTC
CDR3 protein: CSSQGASAETQYF
D gene: -
J gene: TRBJ2-5
clone size: -
V gene: TRBV29-1

CDR3 DNA: TGTGCCAGCAGTGAGGGGCAAGCACTTTATGGCTACACCTTC
CDR3 protein: CASSEGQALYGYTF
D gene: -
J gene: TRBJ1-2
clone size: -
V gene: TRBV2

CDR3 DNA: TGTGCCAGCAGCACCGGGACACTGGGCTACGAGCAGTACTTC
CDR3 protein: CASSTGTLGYEQYF
D gene: -
J gene: TRBJ2-7
clone size: -
V gene: TRBV6-5

CDR3 DNA: TGTGCCAGCAGCTTAGGCGCCCTTCCGGTGGACACCATATATTTT
CDR3 protein: CASSLGALPVDTIYF
D gene: -
J gene: TRBJ1-3
clone size: -
V gene: TRBV7-2

CDR3 DNA: TGTGCCAGCAGTTACCCAGGACAGCTAACCAAAAACATTCAGTACTTC
CDR3 protein: CASSYPGQLTKNIQYF
D gene: -
J gene: TRBJ2-4
clone size: once
V gene: TRBV6-2/TRBV6-3

CDR3 DNA: TGTGCCAGCAGCTTATTGCCCAGCGGGGGCTACAATGAGCAGTTCTTC
CDR3 protein: CASSLLPSGGYNEQFF
D gene: TRBD2
J gene: TRBJ2-1
clone size: -
V gene: TRBV7-3

CDR3 DNA: TGCAGTGCTAGTGGACTAGCGGGCCCCGCAAAGGGTGAGCAGTTCTTC
CDR3 protein: CSASGLAGPAKGEQFF
D gene: TRBD2
J gene: TRBJ2-1
clone size: once
V gene: TRBV20-1

CDR3 DNA: TGTGCCAGCTCACCACGGGTAGCAGGGAAAGGAGAGACCCAGTACTTC
CDR3 protein: CASSPRVAGKGETQYF
D gene: -
J gene: TRBJ2-5
clone size: -
V gene: TRBV18

CDR3 DNA: TGTGCCAGCAGCCGTGAAAGACTTGGTACCTCTAACTATGGCTACACCTTC
CDR3 protein: CASSRERLGTSNYGYTF
D gene: -
J gene: TRBJ1-2
clone size: -
V gene: TRBV3-1/TRBV3-2

CDR3 DNA: TGTGCCAGCAGTTTCTCAATAGGACTAGCGGGCACCGGGGAGCTGTTTTTT
CDR3 protein: CASSFSIGLAGTGELFF
D gene: TRBD2
J gene: TRBJ2-2
clone size: -
V gene: TRBV27

CDR3 DNA: TGTGCCAGCAGCGCGCTTGACAGGGGGCTAGGCGAGCAGTACTTC
CDR3 protein: CASSALDRGLGEQYF
D gene: TRBD1
J gene: TRBJ2-7
clone size: -
V gene: TRBV7-6

CDR3 DNA: TGTGCCAGCAGCCATGCGGGGTCTAACTATGGCTACACCTTC
CDR3 protein: CASSHAGSNYGYTF
D gene: -
J gene: TRBJ1-2
clone size: -
V gene: TRBV7-9

CDR3 DNA: TGTGCCAGCAGTGAAGCGCGTGGCGGGAGCTCCTACGAGCAGTACTTC
CDR3 protein: CASSEARGGSSYEQYF
D gene: TRBD2
J gene: TRBJ2-7
clone size: few
V gene: TRBV2